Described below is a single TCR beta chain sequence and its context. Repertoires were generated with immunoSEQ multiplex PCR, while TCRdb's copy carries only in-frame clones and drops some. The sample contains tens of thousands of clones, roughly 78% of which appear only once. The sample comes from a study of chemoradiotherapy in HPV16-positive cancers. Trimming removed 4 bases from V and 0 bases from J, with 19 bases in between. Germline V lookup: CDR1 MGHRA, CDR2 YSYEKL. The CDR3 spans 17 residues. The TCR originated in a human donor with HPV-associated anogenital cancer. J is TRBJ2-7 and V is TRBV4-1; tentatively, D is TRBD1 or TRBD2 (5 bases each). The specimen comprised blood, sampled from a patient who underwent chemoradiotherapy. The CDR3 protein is CASSRLGGQGRSYEQYF. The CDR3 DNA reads TGCGCCAGCAGCCGATTGGGTGGGCAGGGACGCTCCTACGAGCAGTACTTC.